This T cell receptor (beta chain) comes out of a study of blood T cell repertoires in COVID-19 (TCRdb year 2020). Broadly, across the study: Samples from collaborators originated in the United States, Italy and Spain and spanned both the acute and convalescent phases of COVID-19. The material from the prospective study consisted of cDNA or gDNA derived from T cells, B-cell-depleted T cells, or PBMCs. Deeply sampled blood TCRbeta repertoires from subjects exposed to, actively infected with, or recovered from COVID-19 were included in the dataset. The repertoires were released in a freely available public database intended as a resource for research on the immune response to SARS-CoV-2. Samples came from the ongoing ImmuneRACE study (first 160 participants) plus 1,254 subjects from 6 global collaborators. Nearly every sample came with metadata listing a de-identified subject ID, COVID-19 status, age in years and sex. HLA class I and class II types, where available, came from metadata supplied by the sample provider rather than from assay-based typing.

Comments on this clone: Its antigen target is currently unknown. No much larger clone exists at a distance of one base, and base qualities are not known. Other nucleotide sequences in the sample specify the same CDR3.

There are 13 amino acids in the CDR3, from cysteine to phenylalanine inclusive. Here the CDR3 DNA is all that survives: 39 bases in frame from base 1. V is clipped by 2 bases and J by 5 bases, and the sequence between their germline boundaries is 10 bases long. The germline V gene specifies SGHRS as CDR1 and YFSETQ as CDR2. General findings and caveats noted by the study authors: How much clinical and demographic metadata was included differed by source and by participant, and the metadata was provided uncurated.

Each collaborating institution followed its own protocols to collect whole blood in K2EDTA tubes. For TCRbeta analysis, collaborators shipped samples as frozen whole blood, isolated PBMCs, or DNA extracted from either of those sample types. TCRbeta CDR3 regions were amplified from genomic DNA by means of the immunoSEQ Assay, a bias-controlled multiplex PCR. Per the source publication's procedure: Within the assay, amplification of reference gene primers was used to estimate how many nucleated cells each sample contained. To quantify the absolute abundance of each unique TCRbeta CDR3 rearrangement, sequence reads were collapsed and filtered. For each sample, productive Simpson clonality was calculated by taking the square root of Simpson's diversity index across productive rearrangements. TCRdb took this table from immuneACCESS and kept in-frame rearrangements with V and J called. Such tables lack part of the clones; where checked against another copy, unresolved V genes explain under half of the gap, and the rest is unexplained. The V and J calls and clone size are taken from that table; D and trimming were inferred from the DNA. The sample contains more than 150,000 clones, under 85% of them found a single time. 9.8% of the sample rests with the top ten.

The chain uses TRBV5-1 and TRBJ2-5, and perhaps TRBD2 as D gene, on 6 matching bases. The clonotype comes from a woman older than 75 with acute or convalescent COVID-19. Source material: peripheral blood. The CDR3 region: CASSFGGEETQYF. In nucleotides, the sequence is TGCGCCAGCAGCTTCGGGGGTGAGGAGACCCAGTACTTC.